The TCR beta chain described here comes from a study of cytomegalovirus exposure and HLA in healthy donors. Study-level points and caveats: Earlier results showed most TCR beta V segments being productive about 87% or about 30% of the time. Judged likely to be a sequencing artifact was a cluster of highly shared sequence variants.

CDR1 and CDR2 from the germline V gene are MNHNS and SASEGT. Trimming took 10 bases from V and 2 from J, leaving 17 bases between them. There are 15 residues in the CDR3. Vbeta (60) and Jbeta (13) primers were used in the PCR. Measured with immunoSEQ multiplex PCR; TCRdb has only the in-frame clones, and not every one. The sample records about 120,000 clones, 75% to 90% being singletons. Points on this clone: The antigen is unknown.

The gene calls are TRBV6-1 and TRBJ2-2; a weak D match, TRBD2 (6 bases). The sequence came from a man aged 18 to 35 in good health and CMV-seropositive. The material sequenced was PBMCs. This CDR3 reads CATEGLQPNTGELFF. Here the CDR3 DNA reads TGTGCCACCGAGGGACTCCAACCTAACACCGGGGAGCTGTTTTTT.